These 13 T cell receptor beta chains originate from one sample sequenced in a study of cytomegalovirus exposure and HLA in healthy donors. TCRdb's copy holds only in-frame clones and misses some; the assay was immunoSEQ multiplex PCR. The sample yields about 150,000 clones, around 88% seen once. Material for sequencing was PBMCs. The receptors here all came from a man younger than 30 in good health and CMV-seropositive.

The chain has TRBV6-1 and TRBJ1-1; 7 bases fit TRBD1. The CDR3 totals 14 residues. Germline loops: CDR1 MNHNS, CDR2 SASEGT. V lost 6 bases to trimming and J lost 4 bases; unmatched junction nucleotides: 8. The CDR3 DNA is TGTGCCAGCAGGCTGACAGGGTCTAGCACTGAAGCTTTCTTT. It encodes CASRLTGSSTEAFF.

This chain connects TRBV15 to TRBJ1-1; D ambiguous. Trimming took 4 bases from V and 4 from J, leaving 7 bases between them. The V gene's germline CDR1 is LNHNV and CDR2 YYDKDF (reference sequence). The CDR3 covers 12 residues. The CDR3 DNA follows: TGTGCCACCAGCACCACCAGCACTGAAGCTTTCTTT. Its protein product is CATSTTSTEAFF.

This chain links TRBV19 with TRBJ1-5, with 7 bases lining up with TRBD1. The trim removed 4 bases at V and 2 bases at J, leaving 11 bases unmatched. The CDR3 extends over 17 amino acids. Germline V lookup: CDR1 LNHDA, CDR2 SQIVND (reference sequence). The CDR3 DNA reads TGTGCCAGTAGTACCCGGGACAGCCCGGGCGGCAATCAGCCCCAGCATTTT. Translation gives CASSTRDSPGGNQPQHF.

This sequence joins TRBV4-3 and TRBJ2-7, with TRBD1 matching over 7 bases. In germline, CDR1 is LGHNA, CDR2 YSLEER. J gave up 4 bases and V 0 bases, and 6 bases lay outside the gene matches. The CDR3 has 15 residues. CDR3 DNA sequence: TGCGCCAGCAGCCAAGACGGACAGGCTACGTACGAGCAGTACTTC. This codes for CASSQDGQATYEQYF.

This clone was seen a few times. V is TRBV7-2 and J is TRBJ2-1; D gene unclear. The germline gives CDR1 SGHTA, CDR2 FQGNSA. V lost 4 bases to trimming and J lost 5 bases, with 15 bases between them. CDR3 length equals 15 residues. The CDR3 region has the DNA TGTGCCAGCAGCTCGATAGGCTCCCAGGACAATGAGCAGTTCTTC. This gives the protein CASSSIGSQDNEQFF.

The DNA of the CDR3 is TGTGCCAGCAGCTTGGGGGGGTTCAGCAATCAGCCCCAGCATTTT. The encoded protein is CASSLGGFSNQPQHF. The chain joins TRBV7-6 to TRBJ1-5, with D tentatively TRBD1 (5 bases). The CDR3 is 15 amino acids. The germline gives CDR1 SGHVS, CDR2 FNYEAQ. Trimming removed 3 bases at V and 1 base at J, with 10 bases between.

This sequence joins TRBV27 and TRBJ2-3, with 13 bases aligning to TRBD2. Looked up from germline, CDR1 is MNHEY and CDR2 is SMNVEV (reference sequence). The CDR3 runs to 19 residues. Losses at the gene ends were 1 base for V and 2 bases for J; bases not matched to a gene: 9. The CDR3 sequence is CASSLFTGTSGTPTDTQYF. In DNA form, the CDR3 reads TGTGCCAGCAGTTTATTTACCGGGACTAGCGGGACTCCCACAGATACGCAGTATTTT.

This rearrangement joins TRBV7-2 to TRBJ2-5; D uncertain. The V gene lost 1 base and the J gene lost 0 bases, with 12 bases spanning the gap. CDR1 is SGHTA and CDR2 is FQGNSA in the germline V gene. The CDR3 loop spans 16 amino acids. CDR3 nucleotide sequence: TGTGCCAGCAGCTTAGGGGTGACTCGGTACCAAGAGACCCAGTACTTC. It specifies CASSLGVTRYQETQYF.

The chain employs TRBV19 and TRBJ2-1; 14 positions agree with TRBD2. Germline lookup yields CDR1 LNHDA and CDR2 SQIVND (reference sequence). The CDR3 runs 16 residues. V shed 4 bases, J shed 5 bases, and the junction held 4 bases outside the gene matches. CDR3 sequence reads: CASSTGLAGGNNEQFF. CDR3 bases: TGTGCCAGTAGTACCGGACTAGCGGGAGGTAACAATGAGCAGTTCTTC.

The chain couples TRBV5-6 to TRBJ1-4; 9 nucleotides line up with TRBD1. V was clipped by 4 bases and J by 5 bases; unmatched bases: 3. This CDR3 contains 14 residues. Germline CDR1 and CDR2: SGHDT and YYEEEE. The CDR3 DNA sequence: TGTGCCAGCAGCGGGACAGGGTTCAATGAAAAACTGTTTTTT. Its translation is CASSGTGFNEKLFF. The whole variable domain, remainder taken from reference TRBV5-6 and TRBJ1-4, is DAGVTQSPTHLIKTRGQQVTLRCSPKSGHDTVSWYQQALGQGPQFIFQYYEEEERQRGNFPDRFSGHQFPNYSSELNVNALLLGDSALYLCASSGTGFNEKLFFGSGTQLSVL.

This clone has a handful of counts. The chain links TRBV30 to TRBJ2-7; tentative D call: TRBD2 (6 bases). The CDR3 is 15 amino acids. The V gene's germline CDR1 is GTSNPN and CDR2 SVGIG (reference sequence). V was cut by 3 bases and J by 0 bases, with 15 bases left in between. CDR3 amino acids: CAWSLRRGSSYEQYF. DNA of the CDR3: TGTGCCTGGAGCCTCCGACGGGGGAGCTCCTACGAGCAGTACTTC.

The chain recombines TRBV7-2 with TRBJ1-1, with D hard to call. Trimming pared 3 bases from V and 1 base from J, leaving 6 bases between. Germline-derived CDR1 and CDR2 are SGHTA and FQGNSA. CDR3 length: 13 residues. The chain's CDR3 is CASSLARNTEAFF. The CDR3 DNA reads TGTGCCAGCAGCTTGGCCAGGAACACTGAAGCTTTCTTT.

The chain links TRBV6-4 to TRBJ2-3; 8 positions agree with TRBD2. V was clipped by 2 bases and J by 1 base; unmatched bases: 8. The CDR3 has 17 residues. Germline V gene lookup returns CDR1 MRHNA and CDR2 SNTAGT. CDR3 residues: CASSDGASGFGTDTQYF. In DNA form, the CDR3 reads TGTGCCAGCAGTGACGGGGCTAGCGGGTTCGGCACAGATACGCAGTATTTT.